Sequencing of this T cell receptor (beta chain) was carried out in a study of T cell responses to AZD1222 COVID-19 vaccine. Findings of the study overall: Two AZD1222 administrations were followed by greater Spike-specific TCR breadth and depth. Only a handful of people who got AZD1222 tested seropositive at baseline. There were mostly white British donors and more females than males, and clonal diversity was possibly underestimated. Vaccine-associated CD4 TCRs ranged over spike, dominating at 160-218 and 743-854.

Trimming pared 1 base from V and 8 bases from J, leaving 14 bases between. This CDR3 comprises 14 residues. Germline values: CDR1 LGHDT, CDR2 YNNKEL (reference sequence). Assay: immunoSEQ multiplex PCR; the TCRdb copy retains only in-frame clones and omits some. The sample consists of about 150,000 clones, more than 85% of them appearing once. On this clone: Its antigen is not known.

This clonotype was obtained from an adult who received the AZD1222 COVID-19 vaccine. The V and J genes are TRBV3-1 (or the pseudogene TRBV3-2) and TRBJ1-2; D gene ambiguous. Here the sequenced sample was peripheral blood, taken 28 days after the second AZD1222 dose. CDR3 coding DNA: TGTGCCAGCAGCCAAGGAGCCACGTCGAGCGGCTACACCTTC. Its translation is CASSQGATSSGYTF.